This T cell receptor (beta chain) was recovered during a study of cytomegalovirus exposure and HLA in healthy donors. Study information: The study placed over 65% of its approximately 430 genotyped donors in the Caucasian-associated ancestry cluster.

The PCR employed 60 Vbeta primers together with 13 Jbeta primers. The repertoire was sequenced with immunoSEQ multiplex PCR; TCRdb's copy has only in-frame clones and lacks some. This sample has some 130,000 clones, with 72% found just once. After removal of 5 bases from V and 8 bases from J, the junction contained 9 bases not matched to a gene. The V gene's germline CDR1 is SNHLY and CDR2 FYNNEI. The length of the CDR3 is 14 residues. The receptor comes from a man between 50 and 59 years old in good health and CMV-seropositive. What was sequenced was PBMCs. V is TRBV2 and J is TRBJ1-2, with TRBD1 matching 9 bases. The CDR3 region has the DNA TGTGCCAGCAGTTCCGGGACAGGGTGGCTCGGCTACACCTTC. This gives the protein CASSSGTGWLGYTF.